Each of the 31 T cell receptor beta chains below was sequenced from the same sample in a study of shared clonotypes between healthy human individuals (dated by TCRdb to 2019 to 2021). Receptors were amplified or captured by the immunoSEQ multiplex PCR assay. Imported from immuneACCESS, the table was reduced by TCRdb to in-frame sequences with V and J called. These copies leave out some clones; in studies compared against another copy, an unresolved V gene accounts for under half, and the cause of the remainder is not known. The sample includes 2,500,000 or so clones, with over 85% observed a single time. The ten largest clones represent roughly 0.39% of the sample. The source material was naive CD4+ T cells from PBMCs. The sample's cell subset or site label is to be understood as: CD45RA+ positively selected. The source is a man in his late teens or twenties in good health. Some clones in this sample may be carry-over from other donors' samples.

The chain couples TRBV12-5 to TRBJ2-2; 10 nucleotides align to TRBD2. The V gene's germline CDR1 is LGHNT and CDR2 FRNRAP. J gave up 6 bases and V 2 bases, and 9 bases lay outside the gene matches. The CDR3 runs 17 residues. Here the CDR3 reads CASGLLIAGGRAGELFF. CDR3 nucleotide sequence: TGTGCTAGTGGTTTGCTTATAGCGGGAGGCCGGGCCGGGGAGCTGTTTTTT.

The chain has TRBV18 and TRBJ2-7; 10 positions agree with TRBD1. J gave up 3 bases and V 4 bases, and 3 bases lay outside the gene matches. CDR3 length equals 14 residues. Germline V CDR1 and CDR2: KGHSH, LQKENI. The CDR3 coding sequence is TGTGCCAGCTCACTAGGGGACAGGGGCTACGAGCAGTACTTC. It translates to CASSLGDRGYEQYF.

This clone was detected only once. The genes are TRBV29-1 and TRBJ2-1, with unresolved D. Germline V gene sequence: CDR1 SQVTM, CDR2 ANQGSEA. This CDR3 comprises 15 residues. V was cut by 8 bases and J by 0 bases, with 17 bases left in between. This CDR3 reads CSTLRTARSYNEQFF. DNA of the CDR3: TGCAGCACATTAAGGACGGCACGCTCCTACAATGAGCAGTTCTTC.

The rearrangement links TRBV28 to TRBJ1-5; D gene uncertain. The CDR3 is made up of 11 amino acids. Germline values: CDR1 MDHEN, CDR2 SYDVKM. V shed 6 bases and J shed 10 bases, with 10 bases lying between them. The chain's CDR3 is CASSTLFPQHF. In DNA form, the CDR3 reads TGTGCCAGCAGCACCCTGTTCCCCCAGCATTTT.

The genes are TRBV7-9 and TRBJ1-4; D may be TRBD1 (6 bases). Germline V lookup: CDR1 SEHNR, CDR2 FQNEAQ (reference sequence). The CDR3 covers 16 residues. V lost 2 bases, J lost 8 bases, and 18 bases lay in between. CDR3 amino acids: CASSLRAAAGAEKLFF. In nucleotides, the CDR3 is TGTGCCAGCAGCTTAAGGGCGGCGGCGGGGGCAGAAAAACTGTTTTTT.

This clone was seen only once. In the same sample, other DNA sequences code for this CDR3. The chain joins TRBV28 to TRBJ1-5, with TRBD1 matching over 10 bases. The CDR3 is made up of 15 amino acids. Germline assignment: CDR1 MDHEN and CDR2 SYDVKM. V gave up 6 bases and J gave up 5 bases; unmatched junction bases: 7. The CDR3 loop is CASSPTGGAYQPQHF. The CDR3 DNA sequence: TGTGCCAGCAGCCCGACAGGGGGCGCATATCAGCCCCAGCATTTT.

This clone was counted a few times. The V call is TRBV28, the J call TRBJ1-1; D ambiguous. V was cut by 2 bases and J by 6 bases, with 4 bases left in between. The CDR3 totals 11 residues. CDR1 and CDR2 from the germline V gene are MDHEN and SYDVKM. The CDR3 protein is CASSLEPEAFF. In DNA form, the CDR3 reads TGTGCCAGCAGTTTAGAACCTGAAGCTTTCTTT.

The V gene is TRBV6-6, the J gene TRBJ2-1; D possibly corresponds to TRBD2 (5 bases). The CDR3 totals 12 residues. From germline, CDR1 is MNHNY and CDR2 SVGAGI (reference sequence). The V and J ends lost 6 bases and 9 bases respectively, with 12 bases between them. Written as DNA, the CDR3 is TGTGCCAGCAGGGCATCTGGGAGTGAGCAGTTCTTC. It codes for CASRASGSEQFF.

The genes are TRBV2 and TRBJ2-7, with TRBD2 matching 7 bases. The CDR3 length is 15 residues. CDR1 is SNHLY, CDR2 FYNNEI, per germline. V trimming: 6 bases; J trimming: 3 bases; junction bases outside the gene matches: 11. CDR3 bases: TGTGCCAGCAGGGGAGGGCGTAGCGGCCGCTACGAGCAGTACTTC. Its translation: CASRGGRSGRYEQYF.

The rearrangement uses TRBV6-5 and TRBJ2-1; 8 bases align to TRBD2. J gave up 3 bases and V 7 bases, and 8 bases lay outside the gene matches. This CDR3 region has 15 residues. Germline assignment: CDR1 MNHEY and CDR2 SVGAGI. DNA of the CDR3: TGTGCCAGCACTCCCCTCGGGAGGGACTACAATGAGCAGTTCTTC. This encodes CASTPLGRDYNEQFF.

This clone was seen a single time. The chain recombines TRBV19 with TRBJ1-1, with TRBD1 as a possible D gene (5 bases). Germline CDR1 reads LNHDA; CDR2 reads SQIVND (reference sequence). The V gene lost 6 bases and the J gene lost 0 bases, with 14 bases spanning the gap. CDR3 length: 15 residues. Written as DNA, the CDR3 is TGTGCCAGTAGACGTTGGGGGGAGATGAACACTGAAGCTTTCTTT. Translated, it gives CASRRWGEMNTEAFF.

The chain carries TRBV7-2 and TRBJ2-7; TRBD2 matches at 12 bases. CDR1 is SGHTA, CDR2 FQGNSA, per germline. This CDR3 region has 16 residues. J gave up 6 bases and V 1 base, and 7 bases lay outside the gene matches. The CDR3 bases are TGTGCCAGCAGCTTAGGTCTAGCGGGAGGGCCTCGCGAGCAGTACTTC. This sequence encodes CASSLGLAGGPREQYF.

V usage is TRBV25-1 and J usage is TRBJ1-2; D is possibly TRBD1 (5 bases). The V gene's germline CDR1 is MGHDK and CDR2 SYGVNS. V gave up 7 bases and J gave up 4 bases, with 10 bases separating them. The CDR3 loop spans 12 amino acids. CDR3 sequence: CASTGRGYGYTF. CDR3 bases: TGTGCCAGCACGGGGAGGGGCTATGGCTACACCTTC.

About this clone: Other nucleotide sequences from this sample produce the same CDR3. This chain connects TRBV6-5 to TRBJ2-7, with a tentative D call TRBD2 (5 bases). In germline, CDR1 is MNHEY, CDR2 SVGAGI. The CDR3 is 12 amino acids. The V end lost 5 bases, the J end lost 3 bases, and 8 bases lay between the germline ends. CDR3 residues: CASSARDYEQYF. Written as DNA, the CDR3 is TGTGCCAGCAGTGCCCGGGACTACGAGCAGTACTTC.

The chain combines TRBV5-1 with TRBJ1-1, with no clear D. V lost 4 bases, J lost 3 bases, and 10 bases lay in between. CDR1 is SGHRS and CDR2 is YFSETQ in the germline V gene. The CDR3 runs 13 residues. The CDR3 spells CASSPPGDTEAFF. CDR3 sequence (DNA): TGCGCCAGCAGCCCCCCCGGGGACACTGAAGCTTTCTTT.

The genes are TRBV30 and TRBJ1-6; no definite D call. The CDR3 is 16 amino acids. The V gene lost 4 bases and the J gene lost 6 bases, with 19 bases spanning the gap. CDR1 is GTSNPN, CDR2 SVGIG, per germline (reference sequence). CDR3: CAWNTPLSGPNSPLHF. The CDR3 DNA sequence: TGTGCCTGGAATACCCCTTTGAGTGGGCCTAATTCACCCCTCCACTTT.

This chain joins TRBV5-6 and TRBJ2-1; D is uncertain. CDR3 length: 15 amino acids. Trimming stripped 2 bases from V and 4 bases from J, with 13 bases between. Germline V CDR1 and CDR2: SGHDT, YYEEEE. CDR3 protein: CASSFRVGVYNEQFF. The CDR3 DNA follows: TGTGCCAGCAGCTTTAGGGTTGGGGTTTACAATGAGCAGTTCTTC.

The chain carries TRBV11-1 and TRBJ2-7, with TRBD2 identical over 11 bases. The germline CDR1 and CDR2 sequences are SGHAT and FQDESV (reference sequence). V trimming: 3 bases; J trimming: 3 bases; junction bases outside the gene matches: 4. The CDR3 loop spans 15 amino acids. The CDR3 DNA sequence: TGTGCCAGCAGCTTCGGGACTAGCGGAAACTACGAGCAGTACTTC. Translation: CASSFGTSGNYEQYF.

The V call is TRBV7-4, the J call TRBJ2-6; possibly TRBD2 for D (6 bases). V gave up 6 bases and J gave up 12 bases, with 21 bases separating them. The CDR3 has 15 residues. The germline V gene has CDR1 SGHVT and CDR2 SQSDAQ. This chain's CDR3 is CASRRRDLSHVVLTF. In DNA, the CDR3 is TGTGCCAGCAGGCGGAGGGACTTGAGTCACGTCGTCCTGACTTTC.

The chain uses TRBV18 and TRBJ1-1; D remains ambiguous. Germline loops: CDR1 KGHSH, CDR2 LQKENI. V shed 8 bases and J shed 1 base, with 20 bases lying between them. The CDR3 consists of 16 residues. The CDR3 sequence is CASALILTPRNTEAFF. The CDR3, as DNA: TGTGCCAGCGCCCTAATACTTACCCCCCGGAACACTGAAGCTTTCTTT.

The chain uses TRBV28 and TRBJ1-5, with no clear D. V was clipped by 5 bases and J by 0 bases, with 23 bases between them. The germline V gene encodes CDR1 MDHEN and CDR2 SYDVKM. CDR3 size: 19 residues. The CDR3 DNA is TGTGCCAGCAGTCAGCATGACCTTGGCGGAGAGAATAGCAATCAGCCCCAGCATTTT. Translating gives CASSQHDLGGENSNQPQHF.

This rearrangement joins TRBV7-3 to TRBJ2-3; the D gene is possibly TRBD2 (5 bases). V shed 4 bases and J shed 1 base, with 12 bases lying between them. The germline CDR1 and CDR2 sequences are SGHTA and FQGTGA. The CDR3 runs to 15 residues. CDR3 bases: TGTGCCAGCAGCTCATACTCCGGGGGCACAGATACGCAGTATTTT. Residues: CASSSYSGGTDTQYF.

The CDR3 DNA is TGTGCCAGCAGCTACCTAGCAGACGAGCAGTACTTC. Amino acids: CASSYLADEQYF. The V and J genes are TRBV7-9 and TRBJ2-7; possibly TRBD2 for D (5 bases). Trimming took off 4 bases at V and 5 bases at J, with 9 bases between the two ends. The length of the CDR3 is 12 residues. CDR1 is SEHNR and CDR2 is FQNEAQ in the germline V gene (reference sequence).

J is TRBJ2-7 and V is TRBV28; the match to TRBD2 covers 8 bases. The CDR3 contains 13 residues. Trimming removed 7 bases from V and 12 bases from J; junction bases left unmatched: 14. The V gene's germline CDR1 is MDHEN and CDR2 SYDVKM. CDR3 in DNA: TGTGCCAGCAATTCCCCGGGACTAGTAACGGGGTACTTC. Its translation is CASNSPGLVTGYF.

This chain connects TRBV6-1 to TRBJ2-7, with TRBD2 matching 7 bases. The CDR3 extends over 16 amino acids. The V gene's germline CDR1 is MNHNS and CDR2 SASEGT. V was pared by 3 bases and J by 3 bases, with 11 bases of the junction left unmatched. Here the CDR3 DNA reads TGTGCCAGCAGTGAGTCGGGGTGGAGGGAGGGCTACGAGCAGTACTTC. Translated, it gives CASSESGWREGYEQYF.

V and J are TRBV5-1 and TRBJ2-2, with D unclear. Between the trimmed V and J ends, which lost 5 bases and 3 bases, there was a span of 8 bases. Germline V lookup: CDR1 SGHRS, CDR2 YFSETQ. CDR3 length: 13 residues. CDR3 amino acids: CASSRADTGELFF. The CDR3 DNA reads as TGCGCCAGCAGTAGGGCGGACACCGGGGAGCTGTTTTTT.

The CDR3 DNA reads as TGTGCCAGAATCGAACGATACCAAGAGACCCAGTACTTC. Protein product: CARIERYQETQYF. The chain is built from TRBV5-3 and TRBJ2-5, with D unresolved. TRBV5-3 is an open reading frame, and its role is uncertain. This CDR3 region has 13 residues. V lost 6 bases to trimming and J lost 0 bases, with 9 bases between them.

As regards this clone: The sample contains more than one DNA sequence encoding this CDR3. The chain employs TRBV5-1 and TRBJ2-3, with D hard to call. The V and J ends lost 4 bases and 4 bases respectively, with 10 bases between them. The CDR3 extends over 13 amino acids. The V gene's germline CDR1 is SGHRS and CDR2 YFSETQ. The CDR3 protein is CASSPTGADTQYF. The CDR3, as DNA: TGCGCCAGCAGCCCCACTGGGGCAGATACGCAGTATTTT.

The table lists this clone with a count of one. The chain carries TRBV28 and TRBJ2-1; 14 bases fit TRBD2. The CDR3 consists of 13 residues. V trimming: 6 bases; J trimming: 13 bases; junction bases outside the gene matches: 5. The germline V gene has CDR1 MDHEN and CDR2 SYDVKM. The CDR3 nucleotides are TGTGCCAGCAGAGTGGGACTAGCGGGAGCCCAGTTCTTC. This sequence encodes CASRVGLAGAQFF.

The chain employs TRBV5-3 and TRBJ2-1, with D perhaps matching TRBD2 (6 bases). TRBV5-3 is labeled an ORF, and its function is uncertain. The V end was cut by 5 bases, the J end by 1 base, with 16 bases between. This CDR3 is 16 amino acids long. The CDR3 nucleotides read TGTGCCAGAAGTTGGGACTGGCGTAGGTCCTACAATGAGCAGTTCTTC. Encoded protein: CARSWDWRRSYNEQFF.

The gene calls are TRBV5-4 and TRBJ1-1; D might be TRBD1 (6 bases). The CDR3 sequence is 17 residues long. The V end lost 1 base, the J end lost 0 bases, and 16 bases lay between the germline ends. CDR1 and CDR2 from the germline V gene are SGHNT and YYREEE (reference sequence). Here the CDR3 reads CASSLFAQGLMNTEAFF. CDR3 in DNA: TGTGCCAGCAGCTTGTTCGCGCAGGGGCTTATGAACACTGAAGCTTTCTTT.